A single sample is the source of the 16 T cell receptor beta chains below, sequenced in a study of hypomethylating agent response in myelodysplastic syndrome. Sequencing was performed with immunoSEQ multiplex PCR; in TCRdb, only in-frame clones are kept and a portion is missing. The top ten clones hold about 10% of a sample with thousands of clones, 88% of them seen once. The input for sequencing was bone marrow, taken before or after starting hypomethylating agent treatment for myelodysplastic syndrome (not recorded which). These receptors originate from a human donor with myelodysplastic syndrome.

This clone was seen once. The chain employs TRBV12-5 and TRBJ1-1, with D possibly being TRBD1 (6 bases). The V gene's germline CDR1 is LGHNT and CDR2 FRNRAP. The CDR3 is 14 residues long. Deletions cut 1 base from V and 1 base from J, with 7 bases between. The CDR3 region has the DNA TGTGCTAGTGGTTTGGGGGGGCGGAACACTGAAGCTTTCTTT. Residues: CASGLGGRNTEAFF.

The chain couples TRBV2 to TRBJ2-1; 10 positions agree with TRBD2. The CDR3 consists of 13 residues. The V gene end was trimmed by 8 bases and the J gene end by 7 bases; junction bases not matched to a gene: 5. The germline gives CDR1 SNHLY, CDR2 FYNNEI. This CDR3 reads CASGQREGNEQFF. The DNA for the CDR3 is TGTGCCAGCGGCCAGCGGGAGGGGAATGAGCAGTTCTTC.

Only one count was recorded for this clone. This chain connects TRBV19 to TRBJ2-1; TRBD1 or TRBD2 may be the D gene (5 bases each). CDR3 length: 16 residues. Trimming left V 0 bases short and J 7 bases short, with 16 bases between. Germline lookup yields CDR1 LNHDA and CDR2 SQIVND (reference sequence). The CDR3 reads CASSIEGPGPGNEQFF. The CDR3 DNA is TGTGCCAGTAGTATAGAGGGACCGGGACCGGGTAATGAGCAGTTCTTC.

V and J are TRBV29-1 and TRBJ1-2; D not certain. CDR1 SQVTM and CDR2 ANQGSEA come from the germline V gene. The CDR3 runs to 16 residues. Trimming stripped 0 bases from V and 8 bases from J, with 22 bases between. The CDR3 DNA sequence: TGCAGCGTTGAAGATTGGTTCGCCGGGGTGATGGGGGGCTACACCTTC. Translated, it gives CSVEDWFAGVMGGYTF.

The chain uses TRBV27 and TRBJ1-5, with 11 positions matching TRBD1. The germline CDR1 and CDR2 sequences are MNHEY and SMNVEV (reference sequence). This CDR3 spans 15 amino acids. The junction had 1 base not matched to a gene; V was cut back by 2 bases and J by 4 bases. The DNA of the CDR3 is TGTGCCAGCAGTTTAGGGACAGGGGGGAATCAGCCCCAGCATTTT. This codes for CASSLGTGGNQPQHF.

Only one count was recorded for this clone. At one end the junction does not follow the germline gene, possibly because of a read error. This sequence joins TRBV6-5 and TRBJ1-5; 9 nucleotides align to TRBD1. This CDR3 has 15 residues. Germline loops: CDR1 MNHEY, CDR2 SVGAGI. The CDR3 DNA follows: TGTGCCAGCAGTCAGGGACAGGGTAGCACTCAGCCCCAGCATTTT. Translated: CASSQGQGSTQPQHF.

The V and J genes are TRBV5-1 and TRBJ1-1, with 9 bases matching TRBD1. The junction had 4 bases not matched to a gene; V was cut back by 4 bases and J by 0 bases. Germline CDR1 is SGHRS and CDR2 is YFSETQ. This CDR3 contains 15 residues. For the CDR3, the DNA is TGCGCCAGCAGCCCAGGACAGGGGATGAACACTGAAGCTTTCTTT. This sequence encodes CASSPGQGMNTEAFF.

The chain uses TRBV11-3 and TRBJ1-1; D call uncertain. The CDR3 is 13 residues long. Germline lookup yields CDR1 SGHNT and CDR2 YENEEA. Trimming took off 1 base at V and 5 bases at J, with 8 bases between the two ends. CDR3 DNA: TGTGCCAGCAGCTTAGGGTTCACTACTGAAGCTTTCTTT. It is translated as CASSLGFTTEAFF. The full variable domain, completed using reference TRBV11-3 and TRBJ1-1, is EAGVVQSPRYKIIEKKQPVAFWCNPISGHNTLYWYLQNLGQGPELLIRYENEEAVDDSQLPKDRFSAERLKGVDSTLKIQPAELGDSAVYLCASSLGFTTEAFFGQGTRLTVV.

The V and J genes are TRBV10-2 and TRBJ1-4, with D maybe TRBD1 (5 bases). The CDR3 spans 17 residues. Germline CDR1 WSHSY, CDR2 SAAADI. The V end was cut by 2 bases, the J end by 0 bases, with 13 bases between. The CDR3 DNA reads TGCGCCAGCAGTGAGAATAGTGGGGCTTCAACTAATGAAAAACTGTTTTTT. Protein product: CASSENSGASTNEKLFF.

This clone is a singleton in its sample. CDR3 loop: CASRTGTSSYNEQFF. CDR3 nucleotides: TGTGCCAGCAGGACCGGGACTAGCTCCTACAATGAGCAGTTCTTC. This chain links TRBV6-1 with TRBJ2-1, with TRBD2 matching over 8 bases. Germline loops: CDR1 MNHNS, CDR2 SASEGT. The V gene end was trimmed by 6 bases and the J gene end by 0 bases; junction bases not matched to a gene: 4. This CDR3 region has 15 residues.

The V gene is TRBV30, the J gene TRBJ2-2; no firm D call. With 5 bases removed from V and 6 bases from J, the gap between germline ends came to 13 bases. The CDR3 loop spans 13 amino acids. Germline V lookup: CDR1 GTSNPN, CDR2 SVGIG (reference sequence). The CDR3 bases are TGTGCCTGGGGGGTAGCTAGGGCCGGGGAGCTGTTTTTT. It codes for CAWGVARAGELFF. Looking up the rest from reference TRBV30 and TRBJ2-2 gives the full variable domain: SQTIHQWPATLVQPVGSPLSLECTVEGTSNPNLYWYRQAAGRGLQLLFYSVGIGQISSEVPQNLSASRPQDRQFILSSKKLLLSDSGFYLCAWGVARAGELFFGEGSRLTVL.

The J gene is TRBJ1-3, the V gene TRBV10-3; no firm D call. Trimming pared 6 bases from V and 2 bases from J, leaving 29 bases between. The V gene's germline CDR1 is ENHRY and CDR2 SYGVKD. The CDR3 is made up of 20 amino acids. The CDR3 coding sequence is TGTGCCATCAGCGCACCCATGACAATGGGTAGACCAGGTACTGGAAACACCATATATTTT. Translated: CAISAPMTMGRPGTGNTIYF.

The V gene is TRBV7-8, the J gene TRBJ1-1, with D possibly matching TRBD1 (6 bases). The CDR3 runs 15 residues. CDR1 and CDR2 (germline): SGHVS, FQNEAQ. Trimming pared 0 bases from V and 5 bases from J, leaving 13 bases between. The CDR3 DNA reads TGTGCCAGCAGCTTAGCGGGGGGCAGGGTTACTGAAGCTTTCTTT. This codes for CASSLAGGRVTEAFF.

The V call is TRBV9, the J call TRBJ2-2, with D possibly being TRBD1 (6 bases). CDR3 length: 14 amino acids. The V end was cut by 3 bases, the J end by 4 bases, with 10 bases between. The germline CDR1 and CDR2 sequences are SGDLS and YYNGEE. CDR3 region: CASSAPGATGELFF. Written as DNA, the CDR3 is TGTGCCAGCAGCGCCCCAGGGGCCACCGGGGAGCTGTTTTTT.

V is TRBV2 and J is TRBJ1-2; 7 bases align to TRBD1. V shed 4 bases, J shed 8 bases, and the junction held 4 bases outside the gene matches. The CDR3 extends over 12 amino acids. Germline CDR1 is SNHLY and CDR2 is FYNNEI. The CDR3, as DNA: TGTGCCAGCAGTGGACAGGGAGGCGGCTACACCTTC. This translates into CASSGQGGGYTF.

This sequence joins TRBV30 and TRBJ1-2, with D unresolved. V lost 3 bases and J lost 2, with 13 bases in between. Germline CDR1 and CDR2: GTSNPN and SVGIG (reference sequence). This CDR3 comprises 14 residues. Here the CDR3 reads CAWRARFPNYGYTF. The CDR3 DNA sequence: TGTGCCTGGAGGGCCCGGTTTCCGAACTATGGCTACACCTTC.